This T cell receptor beta chain appears in the sequencing data of a study of glioma-infiltrating T cells. Study-wide results and limits: Very few CDR3 sequences were shared between tissue and blood.

TCR alpha and beta CDR3 regions were amplified from RNA using iRepertoire nested multiplex PCR. TCRdb passed the multiplex PCR reads through MiXCR, listing each CDR3 protein once. Of approximately 110,000 distinct CDR3 sequences in the sample, less than 30% were seen once. CDR3 length: 15 residues. CDR1 KGHSH and CDR2 LQKENI come from the germline V gene. V gave up 3 bases and J gave up 6 bases; unmatched junction bases: 7. There are many counts of this clonotype. Its specificity is unknown. The sample was glioma tissue, nonneoplastic brain tissue, or PBMCs (not recorded which). The V and J genes are TRBV18 and TRBJ2-1; 8 positions match TRBD2. This clonotype was sampled from a human donor with low-grade glioma or glioblastoma, undergoing nonglioma brain surgery, or in good health (not recorded which). This chain's CDR3 is CASSPPGGPRNEQFF. DNA of the CDR3: TGTGCCAGCTCACCGCCGGGGGGGCCCCGCAATGAGCAGTTCTTC.